What follows describes a single TCR beta chain. Trimming stripped 4 bases from V and 2 bases from J, with 13 bases between. There are 14 residues in the CDR3. Per germline, CDR1 SGHTS and CDR2 YDEGEE. The study counted Cohort 3 donors as recovered given two negative PCRs, clearance, or symptom resolution. The data are from a study of blood T cell repertoires in COVID-19. Produced via immunoSEQ multiplex PCR; TCRdb's table is partial and in-frame only. Of 300,000 to 450,000 clones in the sample, roughly 87% were seen once. Source material: PBMCs or T cells enriched from blood (not recorded which). This sequence was found in a woman in her twenties or thirties who had recovered from COVID-19. The chain employs TRBV5-8 and TRBJ2-7, with D uncertain. CDR3 protein: CASSHPTHPYEQYF. The CDR3 nucleotides read TGTGCCAGCAGCCATCCGACACACCCCTACGAGCAGTACTTC.